One sample yielded the 23 T cell receptor beta chains listed below, sequenced in a study of breast tumors, draining lymph nodes, adjacent tissues. Using its own MiXCR run on the multiplex PCR reads, TCRdb lists one record per CDR3 protein. The repertoire consists of approximately 22,000 distinct CDR3 sequences, with roughly 32% occurring once and the leading ten covering over 8.5%. Material: breast tumor tissue. The receptors derive from a female donor with breast cancer. Some clones in this sample may be carry-over from other donors' samples.

This clonotype was recorded at least ten times. V is TRBV4-2 and J is TRBJ2-1, with 7 bases that match TRBD2. Unmatched junction bases numbered 11, after V lost 1 base and J lost 5 bases. Germline V CDR1 and CDR2: LGHNA, YNFKEQ. The CDR3 sequence is 17 residues long. Here the CDR3 reads CASSQGVGGRADNEQFF. CDR3 coding DNA: TGTGCCAGCAGCCAAGGGGTAGGTGGGAGGGCAGACAATGAGCAGTTCTTC.

The chain joins TRBV20-1 to TRBJ2-7; possibly TRBD1 for D (5 bases). The CDR3 runs to 10 residues. V lost 3 bases and J 9 bases, leaving 9 bases between the germline ends. Germline V lookup: CDR1 DFQATT, CDR2 SNEGSKA (reference sequence). CDR3 bases: TGCAGTGCTAGGGGGCCCGGGCAGTACTTC. The encoded protein is CSARGPGQYF.

This clonotype was seen ten or more times. The rearrangement links TRBV6-5 to TRBJ2-1; D gene uncertain. In germline, CDR1 is MNHEY, CDR2 SVGAGI. The CDR3 runs 13 residues. The V gene lost 0 bases and the J gene lost 4 bases, with 4 bases spanning the gap. The DNA for the CDR3 is TGTGCCAGCAGTTACTCTCCTTACAATGAGCAGTTCTTC. This gives the protein CASSYSPYNEQFF.

In this sample, this clonotype turned up many times. V and J are TRBV30 and TRBJ1-2; 8 nucleotides align to TRBD1. Looked up from germline, CDR1 is GTSNPN and CDR2 is SVGIG (reference sequence). The CDR3 consists of 13 residues. The trim removed 2 bases at V and 4 bases at J, leaving 3 bases unmatched. This CDR3 reads CAWSSGGAYGYTF. In DNA form, the CDR3 reads TGTGCCTGGAGTTCAGGGGGCGCCTATGGCTACACCTTC.

The table lists this clonotype with many counts. The chain employs TRBV7-9 and TRBJ2-1; the match to TRBD2 covers 7 bases. Unmatched junction bases numbered 3, after V lost 3 bases and J lost 10 bases. CDR3 length equals 12 residues. Germline CDR1 SEHNR, CDR2 FQNEAQ (reference sequence). The CDR3 reads CASSFGAGEQFF. In DNA form, the CDR3 reads TGTGCCAGCAGCTTCGGAGCGGGAGAGCAGTTCTTC.

This clonotype was detected many times. V usage is TRBV11-2 and J usage is TRBJ2-1; D not resolved. The V end lost 1 base, the J end lost 7 bases, and 8 bases lay between the germline ends. The germline gives CDR1 SGHAT, CDR2 FQNNGV. This CDR3 comprises 13 residues. The CDR3 sequence is CASSLVGRNEQFF. The CDR3 DNA sequence: TGTGCCAGCAGCTTAGTAGGGCGGAATGAGCAGTTCTTC.

This clonotype was recorded many times. V is TRBV5-1 and J is TRBJ2-5; no firm D call. The CDR3 is 15 residues long. The germline gives CDR1 SGHRS, CDR2 YFSETQ. Trimming removed 4 bases at V and 3 bases at J, with 16 bases between. CDR3 DNA: TGCGCCAGCAGCCCGCAGGCCAGGTCCGAAGAGACCCAGTACTTC. Amino acids: CASSPQARSEETQYF.

This clonotype was detected many times. This rearrangement joins TRBV7-8 to TRBJ1-5, with a possible D match to TRBD1 (5 bases). Germline CDR1 and CDR2: SGHVS and FQNEAQ. The CDR3 length is 18 residues. V was trimmed by 1 base and J by 2 bases, leaving 18 bases between them. CDR3 in amino acids: CASSLGYGPTGGNQPQHF. The DNA for the CDR3 is TGTGCCAGCAGCTTAGGGTACGGCCCTACAGGAGGCAATCAGCCCCAGCATTTT.

By frequency in the sample, this clonotype is medium-sized. CDR3 protein: CASSPTGYQETQYF. CDR3 bases: TGTGCCAGCAGCCCAACAGGGTACCAAGAGACCCAGTACTTC. The chain has TRBV7-9 and TRBJ2-5; D may be TRBD1 (6 bases). V was cut by 5 bases and J by 0 bases, with 10 bases left in between. This CDR3 has 14 residues. Germline CDR1 SEHNR, CDR2 FQNEAQ (reference sequence). Supplemented by reference TRBV7-9 and TRBJ2-5, the full variable domain reads DTGVSQNPRHKITKRGQNVTFRCDPISEHNRLYWYRQTLGQGPEFLTYFQNEAQLEKSRLLSDRFSAERPKGSFSTLEIQRTEQGDSAMYLCASSPTGYQETQYFGPGTRLLVL.

J is TRBJ2-1 and V is TRBV20-1, with 10 bases fitting TRBD2. Germline V gene sequence: CDR1 DFQATT, CDR2 SNEGSKA (reference sequence). With 2 bases clipped from V and 0 bases from J, the junction kept 7 bases outside the gene matches. The CDR3 extends over 17 amino acids. DNA of the CDR3: TGCAGTGCTAGATTAGGACTAGCGGAAAGCTCCTACAATGAGCAGTTCTTC. It is translated as CSARLGLAESSYNEQFF.

This clonotype was observed many times. The chain joins TRBV6-2 or TRBV6-3 to TRBJ2-7, with a weak D call TRBD1 (5 bases). Germline CDR1 is MNHEY and CDR2 is SVGEGT. The V gene lost 2 bases and the J gene lost 1 base, with 9 bases spanning the gap. The CDR3 is 14 amino acids. CDR3 protein: CASSYVQGSYEQYF. For the CDR3, the DNA is TGTGCCAGCAGTTACGTCCAGGGTTCCTACGAGCAGTACTTC.

This clonotype was counted many times. This rearrangement joins TRBV6-6 to TRBJ1-6; D is possibly TRBD1 (5 bases). CDR1 MNHNY and CDR2 SVGAGI come from the germline V gene (reference sequence). This CDR3 contains 16 residues. The V end lost 8 bases, the J end lost 2 bases, and 16 bases lay between the germline ends. The CDR3, as DNA: TGTGCCAGCTCCCTTGAGCGGGGCGCCTATAATTCACCCCTCCACTTT. Encoded protein: CASSLERGAYNSPLHF.

This clonotype was observed at least ten times. The chain combines TRBV10-1 with TRBJ2-2, with D possibly matching TRBD2 (6 bases). The V gene's germline CDR1 is WNHNN and CDR2 SYGVQD (reference sequence). CDR3 size: 15 residues. V lost 2 bases and J 0 bases, leaving 7 bases between the germline ends. The CDR3 region has the DNA TGCGCCAGCAGTGAGGGAGGGGCGAACACCGGGGAGCTGTTTTTT. This codes for CASSEGGANTGELFF.

This chain links TRBV7-6 with TRBJ2-6; D gene unclear. V gave up 2 bases and J gave up 6 bases, with 11 bases separating them. Germline CDR1 and CDR2: SGHVS and FNYEAQ. This CDR3 has 15 amino acids. The CDR3 sequence: CASSLSSGLANVLTF. In DNA form, the CDR3 reads TGTGCCAGCAGCTTATCGTCAGGCCTGGCCAACGTCCTGACTTTC. The full variable domain, its missing parts supplied by reference TRBV7-6 and TRBJ2-6, is GAGVSQSPRYKVTKRGQDVALRCDPISGHVSLYWYRQALGQGPEFLTYFNYEAQQDKSGLPNDRFSAERPEGSISTLTIQRTEQRDSAMYRCASSLSSGLANVLTFGAGSRLTVL.

This clonotype occurred many times. The chain recombines TRBV7-9 with TRBJ1-2, with 9 bases identical to TRBD1. The V gene's germline CDR1 is SEHNR and CDR2 FQNEAQ (reference sequence). V lost 5 bases to trimming and J lost 8 bases; unmatched junction nucleotides: 21. The CDR3 has 18 amino acids. The CDR3 nucleotides are TGTGCCAGCAGCCTAGGAAGAGGACAGGGGCCGACAACCTCGGGCTACACCTTC. Its translation: CASSLGRGQGPTTSGYTF.

Relative to its sample, this clonotype is medium-sized. The chain uses TRBV7-2 and TRBJ2-3; TRBD2 is a possible D gene (6 bases). The CDR3 totals 15 residues. Germline V gene lookup returns CDR1 SGHTA and CDR2 FQGNSA. Trimming left V 5 bases short and J 2 bases short, with 14 bases between. CDR3 amino acids: CASSLWREVTDTQYF. Written as DNA, the CDR3 is TGTGCCAGCAGCCTCTGGCGGGAAGTCACAGATACGCAGTATTTT.

This clonotype is categorized as medium-sized. V gene TRBV11-2 combines with J gene TRBJ1-3; TRBD1 matches at 7 bases. The CDR3 is made up of 17 amino acids. The V gene end was trimmed by 1 base and the J gene end by 0 bases; junction bases not matched to a gene: 6. CDR1 is SGHAT and CDR2 is FQNNGV in the germline V gene. The CDR3 DNA reads TGTGCCAGCAGCTTAGGGCGACAGGGACTCTCTGGAAACACCATATATTTT. It is translated as CASSLGRQGLSGNTIYF.

Ten or more counts support this clonotype. V gene TRBV20-1 combines with J gene TRBJ2-1, with 7 bases that match TRBD2. The CDR3 runs 15 residues. V lost 5 bases to trimming and J lost 6 bases; unmatched junction nucleotides: 13. Germline V gene data show CDR1 as DFQATT and CDR2 as SNEGSKA (reference sequence). The CDR3 DNA sequence: TGCAGTGCTCCGACCCCGGGACTACGGGCCAATGAGCAGTTCTTC. It is translated as CSAPTPGLRANEQFF.

V usage is TRBV7-2 and J usage is TRBJ2-1, with TRBD2 as a possible D gene (6 bases). This CDR3 contains 17 residues. V lost 3 bases, J lost 2 bases, and 17 bases lay in between. Germline CDR1 and CDR2: SGHTA and FQGNSA. The chain's CDR3 is CASSFFGGNPTYNEQFF. CDR3 coding DNA: TGTGCCAGCAGCTTCTTTGGCGGGAACCCCACCTACAATGAGCAGTTCTTC.

The V call is TRBV6-2 or TRBV6-3, the J call TRBJ2-2; D not certain. Germline-derived CDR1 and CDR2 are MNHEY and SVGEGT. The CDR3 consists of 14 residues. V was pared by 6 bases and J by 6 bases, with 14 bases between. CDR3 DNA: TGTGCCAGCAGAACACCCCTCCCACCCGGGGAGCTGTTTTTT. Protein: CASRTPLPPGELFF.

This clonotype qualifies as medium-sized. The V and J genes are TRBV2 and TRBJ2-7, with D tentatively TRBD1 (5 bases). The V and J ends lost 4 bases and 5 bases respectively, with 9 bases between them. The germline CDR1 and CDR2 sequences are SNHLY and FYNNEI. The CDR3 spans 12 residues. CDR3 in amino acids: CASSGLGDEQYF. CDR3 coding DNA: TGTGCCAGCAGTGGGTTAGGGGACGAGCAGTACTTC. The variable domain in full, with the rest retrieved from reference TRBV2 and TRBJ2-7, is EPEVTQTPSHQVTQMGQEVILRCVPISNHLYFYWYRQILGQKVEFLVSFYNNEISEKSEIFDDQFSVERPDGSNFTLKIRSTKLEDSAMYFCASSGLGDEQYFGPGTRLTVT.

This clonotype was seen repeatedly, ten times or more. The V and J genes are TRBV27 and TRBJ2-1, with D perhaps matching TRBD1 (6 bases). Germline lookup yields CDR1 MNHEY and CDR2 SMNVEV (reference sequence). Trimming stripped 6 bases from V and 4 bases from J, with 13 bases between. There are 14 residues in the CDR3. The CDR3 is CASRAGTIYNEQFF. The CDR3, as DNA: TGTGCCAGCAGGGCCGGGACAATATACAATGAGCAGTTCTTC.

A note on this clonotype: At one end the junction does not follow the germline gene, possibly because of a read error. This chain uses TRBV7-2 with TRBJ2-5; D possibly corresponds to TRBD1 (6 bases). Per the germline V gene, CDR1 is SGHTA and CDR2 is FQGNSA. The CDR3 runs to 14 residues. The DNA for the CDR3 is TGTGTCAGCAGCTTACGACAGGACCAAGAGACCCAGTATTTC. Amino acids: CVSSLRQDQETQYF.